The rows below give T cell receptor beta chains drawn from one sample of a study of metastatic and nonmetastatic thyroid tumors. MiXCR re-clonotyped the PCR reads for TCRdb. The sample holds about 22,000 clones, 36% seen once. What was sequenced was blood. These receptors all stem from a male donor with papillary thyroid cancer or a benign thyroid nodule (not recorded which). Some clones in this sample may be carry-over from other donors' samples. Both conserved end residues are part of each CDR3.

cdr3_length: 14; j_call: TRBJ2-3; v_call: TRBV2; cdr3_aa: CASSGRAWTDTQYF
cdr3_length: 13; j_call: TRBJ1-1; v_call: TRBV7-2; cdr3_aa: CASSLRTGNEAFF
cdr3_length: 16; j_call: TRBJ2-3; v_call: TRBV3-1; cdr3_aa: CASSQDGREGKDTQYF
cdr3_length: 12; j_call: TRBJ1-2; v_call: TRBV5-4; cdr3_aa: CASSPPAGGYTF
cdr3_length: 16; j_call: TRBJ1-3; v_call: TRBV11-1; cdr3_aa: CASSLAVGGSGNTIYF
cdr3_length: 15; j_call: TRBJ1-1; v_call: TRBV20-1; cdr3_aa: CSARDRGTGDTEAFF
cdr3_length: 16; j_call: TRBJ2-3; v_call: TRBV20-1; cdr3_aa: CSAGPAGGGVTDTQYF
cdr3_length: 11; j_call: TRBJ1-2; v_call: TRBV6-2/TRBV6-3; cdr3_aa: CASSRGYGYTF
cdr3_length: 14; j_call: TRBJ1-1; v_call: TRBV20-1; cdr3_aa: CSAPLGAMITEAFF
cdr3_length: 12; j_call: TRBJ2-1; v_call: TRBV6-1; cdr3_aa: CASSTLANEQFF
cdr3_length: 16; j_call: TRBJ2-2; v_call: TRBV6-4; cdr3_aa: CASSVDSGRATGELFF
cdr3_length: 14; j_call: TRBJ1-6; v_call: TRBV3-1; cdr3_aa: CASSQGTGDSPLHF
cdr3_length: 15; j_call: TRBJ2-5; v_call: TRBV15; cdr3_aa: CATRSEPGGGETQYF
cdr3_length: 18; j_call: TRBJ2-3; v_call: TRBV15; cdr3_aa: CATSRDTLAGSKTDTQYF
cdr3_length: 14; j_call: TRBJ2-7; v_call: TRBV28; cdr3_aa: CASSLEHDIYEQYF
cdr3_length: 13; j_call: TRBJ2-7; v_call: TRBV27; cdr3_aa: CASSLRTGWEQYF
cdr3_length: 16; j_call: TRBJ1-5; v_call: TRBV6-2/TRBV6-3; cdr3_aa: CASSSKGPTSNQPQHF
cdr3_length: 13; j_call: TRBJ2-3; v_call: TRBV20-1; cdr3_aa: CSAPAGAVDTQYF
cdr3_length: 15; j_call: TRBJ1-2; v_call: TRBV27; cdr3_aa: CASSLFGQPAEGYTF
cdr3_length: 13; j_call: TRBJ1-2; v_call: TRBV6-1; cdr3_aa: CASSDWGAYGYTF
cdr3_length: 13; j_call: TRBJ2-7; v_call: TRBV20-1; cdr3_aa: CSARDLRGYEQYF
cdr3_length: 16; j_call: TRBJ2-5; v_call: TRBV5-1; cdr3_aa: CASSRGAPQYQETQYF
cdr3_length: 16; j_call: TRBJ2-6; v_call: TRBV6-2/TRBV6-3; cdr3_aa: CASSLYGDSGANVLTF
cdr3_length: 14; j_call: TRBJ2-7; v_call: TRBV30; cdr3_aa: CAWSTGGGGYEQYF
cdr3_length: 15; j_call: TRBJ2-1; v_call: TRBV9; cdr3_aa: CASSVVGTRYNEQFF
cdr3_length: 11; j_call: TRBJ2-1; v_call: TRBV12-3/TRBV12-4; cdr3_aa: CATGGWNEQFF
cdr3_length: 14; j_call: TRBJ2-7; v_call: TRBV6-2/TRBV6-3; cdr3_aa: CASSSGLEGNEQYF
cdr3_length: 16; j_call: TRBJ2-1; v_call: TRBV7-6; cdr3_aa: CASSAGPASSYNEQFF
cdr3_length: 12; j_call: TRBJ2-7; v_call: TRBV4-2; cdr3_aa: CASSQGPGEQYF
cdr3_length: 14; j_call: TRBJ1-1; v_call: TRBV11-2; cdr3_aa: CASSLGGGNTEAFF
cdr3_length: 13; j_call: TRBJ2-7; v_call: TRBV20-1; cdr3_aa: CSARDGDSGEQYF
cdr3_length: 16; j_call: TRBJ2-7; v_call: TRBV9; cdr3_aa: CASSPDGLAAFGEQYF
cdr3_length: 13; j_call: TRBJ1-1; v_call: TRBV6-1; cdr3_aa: CASGGAENTEAFF
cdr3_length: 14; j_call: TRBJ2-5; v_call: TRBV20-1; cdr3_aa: CSAEGLAGKETQYF
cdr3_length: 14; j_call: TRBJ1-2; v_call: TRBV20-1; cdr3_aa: CSARENAGNYGYTF
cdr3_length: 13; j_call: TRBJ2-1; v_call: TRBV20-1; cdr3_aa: CSASRRVRTEQFF